Below are 23 T cell receptor beta chains sequenced from a single sample in a study of metastatic and nonmetastatic thyroid tumors. TCRdb reassembled clones from the PCR reads with MiXCR. Of under 100,000 clones listed, less than 10% are singletons. Thyroid surgery had not been preceded by any treatment in any patient. Sample: blood. The receptors originated from a female donor with papillary thyroid cancer or a benign thyroid nodule (not recorded which). Some clones in this sample may be carry-over from other donors' samples.

The chain couples TRBV12-3 or TRBV12-4 to TRBJ2-3; no firm D call. The V gene lost 1 base and the J gene lost 5 bases, with 13 bases spanning the gap. This CDR3 is 15 amino acids long. The CDR3 loop is CASSLGEGRGDTQYF. The CDR3 DNA reads as TGTGCCAGCAGTTTAGGGGAAGGGCGCGGAGATACGCAGTATTTT.

The genes are TRBV9 and TRBJ2-1; 8 positions match TRBD2. Germline-derived CDR1 and CDR2 are SGDLS and YYNGEE. This CDR3 is 15 amino acids long. V lost 3 bases and J lost 8; bases outside the gene matches: 10. CDR3 amino acids: CASSGTSLVTDEQFF. The CDR3 DNA follows: TGTGCCAGCAGCGGGACTAGCCTAGTTACGGATGAGCAGTTCTTC.

Comment on this clone: A much larger clone differs from this one at a single base, so this may be a read error. The sample carries other DNA sequences with the same CDR3. The chain combines TRBV5-4 with TRBJ1-1; D remains unclear. The CDR3 is made up of 12 amino acids. From germline, CDR1 is SGHNT and CDR2 YYREEE (reference sequence). Here the CDR3 DNA reads TGTGCCAGCAGCCTAGCGAACACTGAGGCTTTCTTT. Translation gives CASSLANTEAFF.

This clone has only a few counts. The CDR3 coding sequence is TGTGCCAGCAGTTACGGGACAGGCTATCAGCCCCAGCATTTT. Residues: CASSYGTGYQPQHF. V and J are TRBV6-5 and TRBJ1-5; 8 bases match TRBD1. The CDR3 runs to 14 residues. Trimming took 2 bases from V and 5 from J; bases not matched to a gene: 2. Germline V gives CDR1 MNHEY, CDR2 SVGAGI.

This clone appeared many times. J is TRBJ2-1 and V is TRBV7-9; D is uncertain. This CDR3 is 14 amino acids long. Trimming left V 3 bases short and J 4 bases short, with 10 bases between. CDR1 SEHNR and CDR2 FQNEAQ come from the germline V gene (reference sequence). CDR3 sequence reads: CASSFPQAYNEQFF. The CDR3 DNA follows: TGTGCCAGCAGCTTCCCCCAGGCTTACAATGAGCAGTTCTTC.

In its sample, this clone was seen many times. The chain combines TRBV24-1 with TRBJ2-1; D may be TRBD1 (6 bases). V dropped 3 bases and J dropped 8 bases, with 16 bases sitting between them. Germline CDR1 KGHDR, CDR2 SFDVKD. The CDR3 sequence is 15 residues long. CDR3 DNA sequence: TGTGCCACCAGTGATCCCCTCGGCAGGGGCGATGAGCAGTTCTTC. It is translated as CATSDPLGRGDEQFF.

A few counts support this clone. The CDR3 DNA reads TGTGCCAGCAGCTTAGGGGACGGTAATAATGAAAAACTGTTTTTT. Protein product: CASSLGDGNNEKLFF. The chain links TRBV7-9 to TRBJ1-4; a possible D gene is TRBD1 (5 bases). V was cut by 1 base and J by 4 bases, with 10 bases left in between. CDR3 length: 15 residues. Looked up from germline, CDR1 is SEHNR and CDR2 is FQNEAQ (reference sequence).

At least ten counts were recorded for this clone. The chain is built from TRBV11-2 and TRBJ1-1; D gene uncertain. Looked up from germline, CDR1 is SGHAT and CDR2 is FQNNGV. This CDR3 is built from 13 residues. Trimming took 2 bases from V and 2 from J, leaving 6 bases between them. The CDR3 region has the DNA TGTGCCAGCAGCTTAACGCAAAACACTGAAGCTTTCTTT. As protein: CASSLTQNTEAFF.

This clone was seen ten or more times. Written as DNA, the CDR3 is TGTGCCAGTAGTATAGGGACAGGGAACTATGGCTACACCTTC. This codes for CASSIGTGNYGYTF. The V gene is TRBV19, the J gene TRBJ1-2; 8 nucleotides agree with TRBD1. Germline CDR1 LNHDA, CDR2 SQIVND (reference sequence). The J segment lost 2 bases and the V segment lost 1 base, leaving 0 bases of the junction unmatched. The CDR3 contains 14 residues.

In this sample, this clone turned up many times. The sample has other DNA sequences that encode this CDR3 too. The chain carries TRBV6-4 and TRBJ2-1; 9 bases are a match to TRBD2. V lost 0 bases and J lost 3; bases outside the gene matches: 0. This CDR3 is 15 amino acids long. Per the germline V gene, CDR1 is MRHNA and CDR2 is SNTAGT. The CDR3 loop reads CASSDSRGGYNEQFF. As DNA, the CDR3 is TGTGCCAGCAGTGACTCGCGGGGGGGCTACAATGAGCAGTTCTTC.

This clone was picked up many times. The CDR3 region has the DNA TGTGCCAGCAGGGGTGGATCGAACACTGAAGCTTTCTTT. This gives the protein CASRGGSNTEAFF. The J gene is TRBJ1-1, the V gene TRBV5-4; D ambiguous. The length of the CDR3 is 13 residues. The ends were cut back, 5 bases at V and 1 base at J, with 9 bases in the middle. In germline, CDR1 is SGHNT, CDR2 YYREEE (reference sequence).

The table lists this clone with many counts. The chain employs TRBV20-1 and TRBJ2-2; TRBD1 or TRBD2 may be the D gene (5 bases each). With 6 bases removed from V and 1 base from J, the gap between germline ends came to 12 bases. Germline V gene data show CDR1 as DFQATT and CDR2 as SNEGSKA (reference sequence). CDR3 length equals 14 residues. CDR3 residues: CSAKGTGNTGELFF. The CDR3, as DNA: TGCAGTGCAAAAGGGACGGGGAACACCGGGGAGCTGTTTTTT.

At least ten counts were recorded for this clone. The chain uses TRBV7-9 and TRBJ1-3, with TRBD1 matching 7 bases. In germline, CDR1 is SEHNR, CDR2 FQNEAQ (reference sequence). The CDR3 consists of 14 residues. With 5 bases clipped from V and 3 bases from J, the junction kept 4 bases outside the gene matches. CDR3 bases: TGTGCCAGCAGCGACACAGGGGATGGAAACACCATATATTTT. This translates into CASSDTGDGNTIYF.

This clone was recorded many times. V usage is TRBV7-3 and J usage is TRBJ1-2, with TRBD1 as a possible D gene (5 bases). This CDR3 has 13 amino acids. V gave up 11 bases and J gave up 0 bases, with 13 bases separating them. CDR1 and CDR2 (germline): SGHTA, FQGTGA. The CDR3 DNA reads as TGTGCCTCAGCCCAGGGAGCTAACTATGGCTACACCTTC. Translating it yields CASAQGANYGYTF.

Comment on this clone: Just one base apart from a much larger clone, this may be a read error. This likely comes from a read error, as the CDR3 has no conserved phenylalanine or tryptophan at its end. V and J are TRBV6-1 and TRBJ2-7; unclear D gene. This CDR3 is 12 amino acids long. The V gene's germline CDR1 is MNHNS and CDR2 SASEGT. The germline V and J ends were trimmed by 5 bases and 0 bases, with 5 bases remaining between them. The CDR3 DNA sequence: TGTGCCAGCAGTCGGAGCTCCTACGAGCAGTACCTC. It is translated as CASSRSSYEQYL.

This clone was counted at least ten times. The V gene is TRBV29-1, the J gene TRBJ2-7, with TRBD1 identical over 10 bases. CDR3 length equals 14 residues. Trimming removed 2 bases from V and 0 bases from J; junction bases left unmatched: 1. Germline CDR1 SQVTM, CDR2 ANQGSEA. This chain's CDR3 is CSVERQGASYEQYF. The CDR3 DNA reads as TGCAGCGTTGAAAGACAGGGGGCCTCCTACGAGCAGTACTTC.

This clone was counted at least ten times. The chain links TRBV6-1 to TRBJ1-2; TRBD1 aligns across 7 bases. This CDR3 contains 14 residues. Trimming removed 5 bases from V and 2 bases from J; junction bases left unmatched: 5. The germline gives CDR1 MNHNS, CDR2 SASEGT. The CDR3 protein is CASSKQGTNYGYTF. CDR3 sequence (DNA): TGTGCCAGCAGTAAACAGGGGACGAACTATGGCTACACCTTC.

This clone showed up just a few times. This chain joins TRBV6-1 and TRBJ1-3, with 9 positions matching TRBD1. The CDR3 consists of 15 residues. CDR1 is MNHNS and CDR2 is SASEGT in the germline V gene. V lost 6 bases and J lost 4; bases outside the gene matches: 7. This chain's CDR3 is CASRLNRGPGNTIYF. CDR3 nucleotides: TGTGCCAGCAGACTCAACAGGGGGCCGGGAAACACCATATATTTT.

This clone came up many times. The rearrangement joins TRBV6-1 to TRBJ1-5; TRBD1 matches 8 bases. The J segment lost 8 bases and the V segment lost 9 bases, leaving 6 bases of the junction unmatched. This CDR3 comprises 12 residues. Germline-derived CDR1 and CDR2 are MNHNS and SASEGT. Written as DNA, the CDR3 is TGTGCCAGTGACAGGGGATACAAGCCCCAGCATTTT. As protein: CASDRGYKPQHF.

Many counts were recorded for this clone. The chain combines TRBV30 with TRBJ2-7, with TRBD1 matching 9 bases. Germline V gene lookup returns CDR1 GTSNPN and CDR2 SVGIG (reference sequence). V dropped 3 bases and J dropped 4; count of bases not matched to a gene: 13. The CDR3 is 16 residues long. The CDR3 DNA follows: TGTGCCTGGAGCCATACTCGGGGACAGGGTGGTTACGAGCAGTACTTC. This codes for CAWSHTRGQGGYEQYF.

The table lists this clone with many counts. The chain carries TRBV30 and TRBJ2-7; 7 nucleotides align to TRBD1. Germline V gene sequence: CDR1 GTSNPN, CDR2 SVGIG (reference sequence). V lost 0 bases and J lost 0; bases outside the gene matches: 8. The CDR3 loop spans 16 amino acids. CDR3 in DNA: TGTGCCTGGAGTGTACAGGGGAAAGATTACTCCTACGAGCAGTACTTC. It codes for CAWSVQGKDYSYEQYF.

This clone has ten or more counts. CDR3 DNA: TGTGCCAGCAGCCAAGATAGGGCTAGCGGAACAGATACGCAGTATTTT. This sequence encodes CASSQDRASGTDTQYF. The genes are TRBV4-2 and TRBJ2-3, with 7 bases fitting TRBD2. Germline lookup yields CDR1 LGHNA and CDR2 YNFKEQ. V was pared by 0 bases and J by 3 bases, with 6 bases of the junction left unmatched. This CDR3 has 16 amino acids.

This clone was counted ten times or more. The chain has TRBV5-1 and TRBJ1-3; 8 bases fit TRBD1. This CDR3 is built from 19 residues. The ends lost 4 bases at V and 0 bases at J; junction bases unmatched: 15. CDR1 and CDR2 from the germline V gene are SGHRS and YFSETQ. In DNA form, the CDR3 reads TGCGCCAGCAGCGCAACCGGGACAGGAGGAGGGTACTCTGGAAACACCATATATTTT. Translated, it gives CASSATGTGGGYSGNTIYF. The full variable domain, completed using reference TRBV5-1 and TRBJ1-3, is KAGVTQTPRYLIKTRGQQVTLSCSPISGHRSVSWYQQTPGQGLQFLFEYFSETQRNKGNFPGRFSGRQFSNSRSEMNVSTLELGDSALYLCASSATGTGGGYSGNTIYFGEGSWLTVV.